Reported below is one T cell receptor beta chain. Approximately 10^5 TCR templates underwent assay in every sample. TCRdb's table, derived via immunoSEQ multiplex PCR, lists solely in-frame clones and lacks some. The sample includes 90,000 to 110,000 clones, approximately 90% of them seen just once. The data were obtained in a study of siplizumab effects on memory and regulatory T cells. Trimming left V 3 bases short and J 3 bases short, with 9 bases between. Germline assignment: CDR1 SNHLY and CDR2 FYNNEI. The CDR3 sequence is 14 residues long. The clonotype comes from a human donor in good health. The chain has TRBV2 and TRBJ2-1, with TRBD2 as a possible D gene (5 bases). The specimen sequenced was Tregs sorted from blood. In DNA form, the CDR3 reads TGTGCCAGCAGTGAGGCTAGCAGCTACAATGAGCAGTTCTTC. Its translation: CASSEASSYNEQFF. Using reference TRBV2 and TRBJ2-1 for the parts outside the CDR3, the full variable domain is EPEVTQTPSHQVTQMGQEVILRCVPISNHLYFYWYRQILGQKVEFLVSFYNNEISEKSEIFDDQFSVERPDGSNFTLKIRSTKLEDSAMYFCASSEASSYNEQFFGPGTRLTVL.